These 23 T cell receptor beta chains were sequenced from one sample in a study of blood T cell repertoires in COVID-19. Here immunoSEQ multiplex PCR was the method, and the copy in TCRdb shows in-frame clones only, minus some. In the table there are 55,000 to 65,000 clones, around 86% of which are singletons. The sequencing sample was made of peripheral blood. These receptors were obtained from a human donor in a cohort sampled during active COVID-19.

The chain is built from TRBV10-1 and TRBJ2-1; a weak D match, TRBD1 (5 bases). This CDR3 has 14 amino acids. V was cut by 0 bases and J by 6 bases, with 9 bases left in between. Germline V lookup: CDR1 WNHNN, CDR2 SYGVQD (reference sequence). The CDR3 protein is CASSESGRVNEQFF. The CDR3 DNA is TGCGCCAGCAGTGAGTCGGGCAGGGTCAATGAGCAGTTCTTC.

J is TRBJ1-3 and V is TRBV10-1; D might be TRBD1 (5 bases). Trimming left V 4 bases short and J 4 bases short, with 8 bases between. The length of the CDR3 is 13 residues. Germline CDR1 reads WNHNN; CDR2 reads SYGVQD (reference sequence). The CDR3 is CASSGQRGNTIYF. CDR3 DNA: TGCGCCAGCAGTGGACAGAGGGGAAACACCATATATTTT.

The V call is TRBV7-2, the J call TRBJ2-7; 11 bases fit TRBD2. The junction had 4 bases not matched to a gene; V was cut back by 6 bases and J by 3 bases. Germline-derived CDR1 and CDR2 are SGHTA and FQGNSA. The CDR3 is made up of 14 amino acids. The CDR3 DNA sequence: TGTGCCAGCAGTCCTAGCGGGGGGAGCTACGAGCAGTACTTC. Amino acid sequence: CASSPSGGSYEQYF.

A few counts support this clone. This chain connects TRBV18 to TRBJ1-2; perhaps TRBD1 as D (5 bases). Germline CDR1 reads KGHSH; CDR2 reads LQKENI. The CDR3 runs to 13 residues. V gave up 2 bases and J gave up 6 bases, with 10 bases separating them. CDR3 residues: CASSPSGGDGYTF. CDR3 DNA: TGTGCCAGCTCACCATCGGGGGGAGATGGCTACACCTTC.

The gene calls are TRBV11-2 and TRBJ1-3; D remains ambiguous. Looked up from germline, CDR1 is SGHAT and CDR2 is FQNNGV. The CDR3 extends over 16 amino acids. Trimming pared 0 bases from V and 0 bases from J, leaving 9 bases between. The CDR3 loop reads CASSLESLVSGNTIYF. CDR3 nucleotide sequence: TGTGCCAGCAGCTTAGAAAGTCTAGTCTCTGGAAACACCATATATTTT.

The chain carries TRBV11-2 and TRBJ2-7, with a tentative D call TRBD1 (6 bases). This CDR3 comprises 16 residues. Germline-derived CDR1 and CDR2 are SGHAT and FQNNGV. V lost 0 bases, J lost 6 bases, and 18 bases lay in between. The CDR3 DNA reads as TGTGCCAGCAGCTTAGAGTTGCCGGGGACACGGGCCGAGCAGTACGTC. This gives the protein CASSLELPGTRAEQYV.

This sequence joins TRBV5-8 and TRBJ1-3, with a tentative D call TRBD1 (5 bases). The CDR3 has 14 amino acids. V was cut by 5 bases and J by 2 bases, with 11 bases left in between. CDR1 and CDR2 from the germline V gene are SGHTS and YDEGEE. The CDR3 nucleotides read TGTGCCAGCAGTTTAGGGGTGACTGGAAACACCATATATTTT. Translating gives CASSLGVTGNTIYF.

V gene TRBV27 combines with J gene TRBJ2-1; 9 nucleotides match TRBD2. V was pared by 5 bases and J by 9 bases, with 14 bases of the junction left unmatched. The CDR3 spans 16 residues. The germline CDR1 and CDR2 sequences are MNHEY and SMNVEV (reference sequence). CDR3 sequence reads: CASSPGTSSNRGEQFF. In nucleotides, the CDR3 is TGTGCCAGCAGTCCCGGGACTAGCTCGAATCGGGGTGAGCAGTTCTTC.

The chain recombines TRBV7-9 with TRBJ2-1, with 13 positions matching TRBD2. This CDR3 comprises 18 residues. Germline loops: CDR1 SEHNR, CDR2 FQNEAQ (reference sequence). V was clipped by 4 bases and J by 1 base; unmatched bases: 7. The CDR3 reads CASSSGTSGVPSYNEQFF. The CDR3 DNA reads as TGTGCCAGCAGCTCCGGGACTAGCGGGGTGCCGTCCTACAATGAGCAGTTCTTC.

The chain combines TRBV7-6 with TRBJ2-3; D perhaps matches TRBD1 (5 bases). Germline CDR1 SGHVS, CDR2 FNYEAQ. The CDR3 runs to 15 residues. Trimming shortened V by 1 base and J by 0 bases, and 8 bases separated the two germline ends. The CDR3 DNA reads TGTGCCAGCAGCTTAGTAGGGGCTAGCACAGATACGCAGTATTTT. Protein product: CASSLVGASTDTQYF.

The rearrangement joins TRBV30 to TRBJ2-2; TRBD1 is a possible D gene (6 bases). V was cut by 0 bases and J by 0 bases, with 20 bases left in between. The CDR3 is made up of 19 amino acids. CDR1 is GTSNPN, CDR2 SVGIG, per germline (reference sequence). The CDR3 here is CAWSVLTGDRLANTGELFF. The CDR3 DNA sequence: TGTGCCTGGAGTGTACTGACAGGAGACAGGCTGGCGAACACCGGGGAGCTGTTTTTT. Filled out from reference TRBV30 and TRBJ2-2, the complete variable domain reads SQTIHQWPATLVQPVGSPLSLECTVEGTSNPNLYWYRQAAGRGLQLLFYSVGIGQISSEVPQNLSASRPQDRQFILSSKKLLLSDSGFYLCAWSVLTGDRLANTGELFFGEGSRLTVL.

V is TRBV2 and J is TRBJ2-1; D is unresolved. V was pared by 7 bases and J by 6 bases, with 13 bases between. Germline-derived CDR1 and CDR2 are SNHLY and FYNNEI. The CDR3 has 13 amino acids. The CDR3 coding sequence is TGTGCCAGCACTACGGGTCTTGGCAATGAGCAGTTCTTC. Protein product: CASTTGLGNEQFF.

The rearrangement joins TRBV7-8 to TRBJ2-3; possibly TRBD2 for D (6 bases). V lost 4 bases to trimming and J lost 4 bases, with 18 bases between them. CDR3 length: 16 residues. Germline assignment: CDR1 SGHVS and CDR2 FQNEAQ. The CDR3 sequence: CASSSFEVAASDTQYF. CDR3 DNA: TGTGCCAGCAGCTCATTCGAGGTAGCGGCCTCAGATACGCAGTATTTT.

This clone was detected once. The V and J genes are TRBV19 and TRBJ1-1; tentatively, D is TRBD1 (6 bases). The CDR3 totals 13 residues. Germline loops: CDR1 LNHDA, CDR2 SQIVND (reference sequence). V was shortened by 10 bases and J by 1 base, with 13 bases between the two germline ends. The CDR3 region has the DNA TGTGCCACCAAGGAACAGGGGAACACTGAAGCTTTCTTT. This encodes CATKEQGNTEAFF. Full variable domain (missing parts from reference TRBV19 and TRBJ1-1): DGGITQSPKYLFRKEGQNVTLSCEQNLNHDAMYWYRQDPGQGLRLIYYSQIVNDFQKGDIAEGYSVSREKKESFPLTVTSAQKNPTAFYLCATKEQGNTEAFFGQGTRLTVV.

The CDR3 nucleotides are TGTGCCAGCAGCCCCCCCGAGTATAGCAATCAGCCCCAGCATTTT. It encodes CASSPPEYSNQPQHF. The chain combines TRBV28 with TRBJ1-5; D is undetermined. The CDR3 is 15 residues long. Germline CDR1 and CDR2: MDHEN and SYDVKM. Trimming took 6 bases from V and 0 from J, leaving 12 bases between them. Full variable domain (rest looked up from reference TRBV28 and TRBJ1-5): DVKVTQSSRYLVKRTGEKVFLECVQDMDHENMFWYRQDPGLGLRLIYFSYDVKMKEKGDIPEGYSVSREKKERFSLILESASTNQTSMYLCASSPPEYSNQPQHFGDGTRLSIL.

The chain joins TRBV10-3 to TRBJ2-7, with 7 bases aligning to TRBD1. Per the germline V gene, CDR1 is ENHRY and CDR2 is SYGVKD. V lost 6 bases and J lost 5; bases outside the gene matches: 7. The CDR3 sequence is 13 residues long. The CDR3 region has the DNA TGTGCCATCAGCAAGACAGGGTTAAACGAGCAGTACGTC. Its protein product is CAISKTGLNEQYV.

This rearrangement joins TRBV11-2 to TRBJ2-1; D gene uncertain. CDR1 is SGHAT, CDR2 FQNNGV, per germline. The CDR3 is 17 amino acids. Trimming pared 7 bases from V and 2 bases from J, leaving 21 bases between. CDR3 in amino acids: CASMETVSIPPYNEQFF. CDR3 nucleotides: TGTGCCAGCATGGAAACAGTCTCCATCCCTCCCTACAATGAGCAGTTCTTC. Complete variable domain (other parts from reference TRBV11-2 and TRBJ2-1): EAGVAQSPRYKIIEKRQSVAFWCNPISGHATLYWYQQILGQGPKLLIQFQNNGVVDDSQLPKDRFSAERLKGVDSTLKIQPAKLEDSAVYLCASMETVSIPPYNEQFFGPGTRLTVL.

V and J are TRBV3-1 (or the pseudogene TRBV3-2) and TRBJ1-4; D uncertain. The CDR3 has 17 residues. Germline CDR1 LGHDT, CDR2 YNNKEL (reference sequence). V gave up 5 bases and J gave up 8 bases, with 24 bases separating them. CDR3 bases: TGTGCCAGCAGCACAACCGGGTCGAAGGCGGGATTAGAAAAACTGTTTTTT. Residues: CASSTTGSKAGLEKLFF.

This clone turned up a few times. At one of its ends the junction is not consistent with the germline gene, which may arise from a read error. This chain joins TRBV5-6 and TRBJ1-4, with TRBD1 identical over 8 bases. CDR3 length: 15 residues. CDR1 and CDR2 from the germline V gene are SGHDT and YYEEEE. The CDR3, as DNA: TGTGCCAGCAGCTTGCAGGGGGCAACCAATGAAAAACTGTTTTTT. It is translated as CASSLQGATNEKLFF.

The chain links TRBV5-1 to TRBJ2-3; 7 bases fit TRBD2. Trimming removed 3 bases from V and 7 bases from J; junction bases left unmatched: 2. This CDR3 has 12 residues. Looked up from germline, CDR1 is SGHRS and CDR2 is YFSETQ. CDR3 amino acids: CASSSGGHTQYF. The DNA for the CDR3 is TGCGCCAGCAGCTCGGGGGGTCATACGCAGTATTTT.

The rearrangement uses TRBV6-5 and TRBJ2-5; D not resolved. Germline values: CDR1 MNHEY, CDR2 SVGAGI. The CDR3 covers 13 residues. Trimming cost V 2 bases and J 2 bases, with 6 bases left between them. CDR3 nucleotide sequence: TGTGCCAGCAGTTACGGGCCACAAGAGACCCAGTACTTC. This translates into CASSYGPQETQYF.

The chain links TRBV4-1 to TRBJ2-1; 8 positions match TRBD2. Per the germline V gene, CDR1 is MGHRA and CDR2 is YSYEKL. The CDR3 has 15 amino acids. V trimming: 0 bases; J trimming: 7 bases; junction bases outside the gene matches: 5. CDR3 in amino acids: CASSQEGAGVNEQFF. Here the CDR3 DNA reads TGCGCCAGCAGCCAAGAAGGAGCGGGGGTTAATGAGCAGTTCTTC.

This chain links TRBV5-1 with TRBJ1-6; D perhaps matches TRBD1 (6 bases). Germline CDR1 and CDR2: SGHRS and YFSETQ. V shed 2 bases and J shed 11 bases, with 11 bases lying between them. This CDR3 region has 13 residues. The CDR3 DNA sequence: TGCGCCAGCAGCTTATCGGACAGTACACCCCTCCACTTT. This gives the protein CASSLSDSTPLHF.